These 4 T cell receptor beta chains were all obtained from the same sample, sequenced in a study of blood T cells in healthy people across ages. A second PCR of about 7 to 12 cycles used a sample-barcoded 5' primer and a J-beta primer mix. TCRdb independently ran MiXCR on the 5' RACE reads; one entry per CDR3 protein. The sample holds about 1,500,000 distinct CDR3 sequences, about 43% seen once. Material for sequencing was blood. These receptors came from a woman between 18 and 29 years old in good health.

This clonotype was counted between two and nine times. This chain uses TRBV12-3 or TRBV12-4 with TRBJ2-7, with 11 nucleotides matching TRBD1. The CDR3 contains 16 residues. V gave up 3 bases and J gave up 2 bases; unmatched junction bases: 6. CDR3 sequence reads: CASSFWDRGGTYEQYF. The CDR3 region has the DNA TGTGCCAGCAGTTTCTGGGACAGGGGGGGGACCTACGAGCAGTACTTC.

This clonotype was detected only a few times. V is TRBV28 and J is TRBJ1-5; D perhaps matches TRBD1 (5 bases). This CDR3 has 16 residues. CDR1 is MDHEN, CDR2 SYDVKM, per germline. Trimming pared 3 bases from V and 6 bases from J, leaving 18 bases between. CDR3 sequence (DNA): TGTGCCAGCAGTTTGACGCGGGGGAAGGTGGGTCAGCCCCAGCATTTT. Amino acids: CASSLTRGKVGQPQHF.

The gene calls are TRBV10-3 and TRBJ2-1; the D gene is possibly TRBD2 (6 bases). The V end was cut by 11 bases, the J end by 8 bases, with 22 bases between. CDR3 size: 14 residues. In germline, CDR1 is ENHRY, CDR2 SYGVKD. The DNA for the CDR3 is TGTGCCTCAGCGACGGGAGCGTCGAGCCATGAGCAGTTCTTC. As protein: CASATGASSHEQFF.

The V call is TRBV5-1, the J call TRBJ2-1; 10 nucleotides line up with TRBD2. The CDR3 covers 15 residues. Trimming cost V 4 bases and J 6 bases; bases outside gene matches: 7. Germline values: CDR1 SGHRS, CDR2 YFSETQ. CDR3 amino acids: CASSITSGDFNEQFF. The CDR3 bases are TGCGCCAGCAGCATAACTAGCGGGGACTTCAATGAGCAGTTCTTC.